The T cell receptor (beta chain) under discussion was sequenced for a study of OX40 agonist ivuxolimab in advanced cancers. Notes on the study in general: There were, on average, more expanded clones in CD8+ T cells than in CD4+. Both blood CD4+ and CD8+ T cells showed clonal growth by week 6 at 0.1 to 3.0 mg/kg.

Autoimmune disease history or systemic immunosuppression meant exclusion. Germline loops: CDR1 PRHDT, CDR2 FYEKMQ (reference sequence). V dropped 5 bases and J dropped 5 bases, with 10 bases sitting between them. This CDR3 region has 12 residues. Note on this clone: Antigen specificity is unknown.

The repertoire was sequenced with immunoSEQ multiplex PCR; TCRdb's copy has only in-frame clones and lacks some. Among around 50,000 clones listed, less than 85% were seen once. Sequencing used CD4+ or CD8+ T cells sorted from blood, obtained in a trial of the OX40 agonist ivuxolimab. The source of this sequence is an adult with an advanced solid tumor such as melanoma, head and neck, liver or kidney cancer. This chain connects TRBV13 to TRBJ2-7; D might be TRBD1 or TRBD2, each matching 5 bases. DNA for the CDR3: TGTGCCAGCAGCCAGGGAGCGGACGAGCAGTACGTC. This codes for CASSQGADEQYV.